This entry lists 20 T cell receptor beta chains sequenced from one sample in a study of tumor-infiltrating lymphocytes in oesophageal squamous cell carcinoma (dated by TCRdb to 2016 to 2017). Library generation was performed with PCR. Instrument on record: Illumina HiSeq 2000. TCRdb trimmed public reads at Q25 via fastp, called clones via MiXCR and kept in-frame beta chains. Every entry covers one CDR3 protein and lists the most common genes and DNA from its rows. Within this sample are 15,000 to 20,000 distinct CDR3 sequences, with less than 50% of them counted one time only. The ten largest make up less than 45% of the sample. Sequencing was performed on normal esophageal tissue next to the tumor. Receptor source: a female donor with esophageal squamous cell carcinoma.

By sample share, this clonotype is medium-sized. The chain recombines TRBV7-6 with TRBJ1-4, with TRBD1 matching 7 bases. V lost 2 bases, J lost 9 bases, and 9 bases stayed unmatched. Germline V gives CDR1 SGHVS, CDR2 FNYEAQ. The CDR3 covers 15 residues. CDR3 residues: CASSLTQGVRQKLFF. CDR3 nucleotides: TGTGCCAGCAGCTTAACTCAGGGGGTTCGGCAAAAACTGTTTTTT.

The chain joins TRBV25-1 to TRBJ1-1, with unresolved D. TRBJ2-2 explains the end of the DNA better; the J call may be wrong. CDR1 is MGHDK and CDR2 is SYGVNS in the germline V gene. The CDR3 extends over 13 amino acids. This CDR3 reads CASSAEYTGELFF. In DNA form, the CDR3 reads TGTGCCAGCAGTGCTGAATACACCGGGGAGCTGTTTTTT.

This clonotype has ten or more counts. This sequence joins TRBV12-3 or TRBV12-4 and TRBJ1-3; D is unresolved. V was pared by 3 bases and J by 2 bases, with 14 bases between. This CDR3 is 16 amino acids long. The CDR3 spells CASSFGSNRAGNTIYF. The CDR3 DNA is TGTGCCAGCAGTTTTGGTTCAAACCGGGCTGGAAACACCATATATTTT.

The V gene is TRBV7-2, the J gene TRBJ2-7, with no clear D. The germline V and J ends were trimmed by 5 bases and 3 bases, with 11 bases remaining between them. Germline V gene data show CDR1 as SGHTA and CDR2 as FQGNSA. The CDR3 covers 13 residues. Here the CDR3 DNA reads TGTGCCAGCAGCCCCCGGGCGCGCTACGAGCAGTACTTC. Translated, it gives CASSPRARYEQYF.

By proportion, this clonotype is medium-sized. The CDR3 bases are TGTGCCAGCAGCAAGCCGATATCCGCCGCGAACACCGGGGAGCTGTTTTTT. Translated: CASSKPISAANTGELFF. The V call is TRBV7-9, the J call TRBJ2-2; no clear D gene. Germline CDR1 is SEHNR and CDR2 is FQNEAQ (reference sequence). Trimming pared 5 bases from V and 0 bases from J, leaving 16 bases between. The length of the CDR3 is 17 residues.

The CDR3 region has the DNA TGTGCCAGCAGCTTATCGCCGACTAGCGGATACAATGAGCAGTTCTTC. Translated, it gives CASSLSPTSGYNEQFF. The chain carries TRBV7-3 and TRBJ2-1, with TRBD2 identical over 9 bases. The length of the CDR3 is 16 residues. Germline V gene data show CDR1 as SGHTA and CDR2 as FQGTGA. Losses at the gene ends were 2 bases for V and 4 bases for J; bases not matched to a gene: 6. Full variable domain (missing parts from reference TRBV7-3 and TRBJ2-1): GAGVSQTPSNKVTEKGKYVELRCDPISGHTALYWYRQSLGQGPEFLIYFQGTGAADDSGLPNDRFFAVRPEGSVSTLKIQRTERGDSAVYLCASSLSPTSGYNEQFFGPGTRLTVL.

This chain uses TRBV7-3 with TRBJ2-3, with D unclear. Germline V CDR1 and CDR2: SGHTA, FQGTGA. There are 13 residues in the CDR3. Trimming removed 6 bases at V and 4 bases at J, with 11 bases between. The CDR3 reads CASRAVTSDTQYF. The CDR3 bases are TGTGCCAGCAGGGCAGTAACGTCAGATACGCAGTATTTT.

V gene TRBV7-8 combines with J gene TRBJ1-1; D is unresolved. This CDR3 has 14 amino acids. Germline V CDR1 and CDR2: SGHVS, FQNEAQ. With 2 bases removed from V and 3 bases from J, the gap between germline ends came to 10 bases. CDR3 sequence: CASSLNRADTEAFF. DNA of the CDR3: TGTGCCAGCAGCTTAAACCGCGCGGACACTGAAGCTTTCTTT.

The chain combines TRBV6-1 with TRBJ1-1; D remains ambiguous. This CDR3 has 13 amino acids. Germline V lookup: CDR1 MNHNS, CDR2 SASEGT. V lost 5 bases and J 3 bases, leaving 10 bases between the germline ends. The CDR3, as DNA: TGTGCCAGCAGTCGAAATTGGGACACTGAAGCTTTCTTT. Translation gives CASSRNWDTEAFF.

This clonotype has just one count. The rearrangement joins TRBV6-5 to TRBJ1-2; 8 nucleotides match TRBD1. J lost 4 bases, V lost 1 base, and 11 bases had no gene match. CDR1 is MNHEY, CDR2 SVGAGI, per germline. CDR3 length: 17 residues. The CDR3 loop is CASSYYRGQGDFYGYTF. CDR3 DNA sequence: TGTGCCAGCAGTTACTATAGAGGACAGGGTGACTTCTATGGCTACACCTTC.

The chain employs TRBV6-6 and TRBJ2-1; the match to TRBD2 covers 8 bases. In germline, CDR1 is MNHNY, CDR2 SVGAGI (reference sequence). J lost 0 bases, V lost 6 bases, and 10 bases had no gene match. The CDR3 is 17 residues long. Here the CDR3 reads CASSRPPSGFSYNEQFF. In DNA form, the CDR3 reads TGTGCCAGCAGCCGCCCCCCTAGCGGGTTCTCCTACAATGAGCAGTTCTTC.

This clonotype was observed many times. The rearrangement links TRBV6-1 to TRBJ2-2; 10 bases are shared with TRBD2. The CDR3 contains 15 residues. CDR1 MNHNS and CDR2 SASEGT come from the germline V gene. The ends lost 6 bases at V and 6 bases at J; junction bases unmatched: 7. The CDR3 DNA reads TGTGCCAGCAGACGAGCTAGCGGGGGTCCCGGGGAGCTGTTTTTT. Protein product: CASRRASGGPGELFF.

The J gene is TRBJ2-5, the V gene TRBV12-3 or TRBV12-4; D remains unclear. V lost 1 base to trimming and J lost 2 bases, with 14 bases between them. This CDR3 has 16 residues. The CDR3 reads CASSLVSPVEQETQYF. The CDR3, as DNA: TGTGCCAGCAGTTTAGTTTCCCCTGTAGAACAAGAGACCCAGTACTTC.

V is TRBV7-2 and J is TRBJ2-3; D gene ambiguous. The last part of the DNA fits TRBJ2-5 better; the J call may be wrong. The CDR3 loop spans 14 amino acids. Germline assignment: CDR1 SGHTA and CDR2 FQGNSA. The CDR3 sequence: CASTQSRGQETQYF. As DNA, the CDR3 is TGTGCCAGCACCCAAAGTAGAGGCCAAGAGACCCAGTACTTC.

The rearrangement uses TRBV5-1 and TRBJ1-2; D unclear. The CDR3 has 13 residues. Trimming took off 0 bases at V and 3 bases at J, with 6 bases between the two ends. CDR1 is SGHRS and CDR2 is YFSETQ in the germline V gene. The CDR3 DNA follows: TGCGCCAGCAGCTTGGACAGCTACTATGGCTACACCTTC. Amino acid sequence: CASSLDSYYGYTF. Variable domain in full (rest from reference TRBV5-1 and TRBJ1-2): KAGVTQTPRYLIKTRGQQVTLSCSPISGHRSVSWYQQTPGQGLQFLFEYFSETQRNKGNFPGRFSGRQFSNSRSEMNVSTLELGDSALYLCASSLDSYYGYTFGSGTRLTVV.

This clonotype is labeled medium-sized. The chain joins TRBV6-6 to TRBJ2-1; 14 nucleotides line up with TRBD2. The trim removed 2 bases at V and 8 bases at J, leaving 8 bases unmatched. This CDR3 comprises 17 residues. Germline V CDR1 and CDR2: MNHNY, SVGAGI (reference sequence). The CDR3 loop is CASSYRGLAGERDEQFF. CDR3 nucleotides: TGTGCCAGCAGTTACAGGGGACTAGCGGGAGAACGTGATGAGCAGTTCTTC.

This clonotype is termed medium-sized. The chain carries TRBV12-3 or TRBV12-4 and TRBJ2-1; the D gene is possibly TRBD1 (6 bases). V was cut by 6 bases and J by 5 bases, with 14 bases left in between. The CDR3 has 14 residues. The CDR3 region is CASRDSFYDNEQFF. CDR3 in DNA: TGTGCCAGCAGGGACAGTTTTTACGACAATGAGCAGTTCTTC.

CDR3 sequence: CASSVAEAEQFF. The CDR3 DNA sequence: TGTGCCAGCAGCGTAGCTGAAGCTGAGCAGTTCTTC. This sequence joins TRBV9 and TRBJ2-1, with D hard to call. There are 12 residues in the CDR3. V was trimmed by 0 bases and J by 9 bases, leaving 7 bases between them. Germline lookup yields CDR1 SGDLS and CDR2 YYNGEE.

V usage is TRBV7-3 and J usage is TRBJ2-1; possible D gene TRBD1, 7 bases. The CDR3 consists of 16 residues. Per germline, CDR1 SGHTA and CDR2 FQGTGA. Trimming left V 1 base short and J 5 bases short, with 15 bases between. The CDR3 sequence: CASSLKVAGGNNEQFF. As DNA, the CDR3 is TGTGCCAGCAGCTTAAAAGTGGCAGGGGGGAACAATGAGCAGTTCTTC.

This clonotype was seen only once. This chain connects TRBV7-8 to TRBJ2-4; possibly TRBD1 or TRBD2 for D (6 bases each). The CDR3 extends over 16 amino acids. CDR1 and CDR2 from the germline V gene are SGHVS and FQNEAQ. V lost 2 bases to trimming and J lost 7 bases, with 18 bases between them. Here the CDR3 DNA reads TGTGCCAGCAGCTTAAACTTGCGCTGGGGGGCGAACATTCAGTACTTC. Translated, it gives CASSLNLRWGANIQYF.